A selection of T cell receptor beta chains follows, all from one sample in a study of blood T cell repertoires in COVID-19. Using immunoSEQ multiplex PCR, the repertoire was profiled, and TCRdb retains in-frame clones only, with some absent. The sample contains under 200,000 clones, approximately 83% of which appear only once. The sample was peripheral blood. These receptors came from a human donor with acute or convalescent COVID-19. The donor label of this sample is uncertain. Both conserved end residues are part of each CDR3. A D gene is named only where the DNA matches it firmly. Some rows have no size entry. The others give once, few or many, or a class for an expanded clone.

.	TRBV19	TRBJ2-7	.	CASSPSSGTYEQYF	TGTGCCAGTAGCCCGTCGAGCGGTACCTACGAGCAGTACTTC
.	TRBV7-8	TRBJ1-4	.	CAGGEQGGEKLFF	TGTGCCGGGGGGGAACAGGGAGGCGAAAAACTGTTTTTT
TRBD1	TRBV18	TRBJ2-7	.	CASGRGGDGGEQYF	TGTGCCAGCGGCAGAGGGGGCGACGGTGGCGAGCAGTACTTC
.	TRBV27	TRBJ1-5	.	CASSWGSNQPQHF	TGTGCCAGCAGTTGGGGCAGCAATCAGCCCCAGCATTTT
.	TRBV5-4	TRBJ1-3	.	CASSLEGTLAGNTIYF	TGTGCCAGCAGCTTGGAAGGGACTCTGGCTGGAAACACCATATATTTT
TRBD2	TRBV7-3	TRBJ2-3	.	CASSTSGTSGDTQYF	TGTGCCAGCAGCACATCCGGGACTAGTGGAGATACGCAGTATTTT
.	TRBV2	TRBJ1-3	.	CASRGGNSGNTIYF	TGTGCCAGCCGGGGGGGCAACTCTGGAAACACCATATATTTT
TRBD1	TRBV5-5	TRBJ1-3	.	CASSLGGQGDRRNTIYF	TGTGCCAGCAGCTTGGGCGGACAGGGGGATCGTAGAAACACCATATATTTT
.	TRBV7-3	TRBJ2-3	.	CASSLSRVDTQYF	TGTGCCAGCAGCTTAAGCAGGGTAGATACGCAGTATTTT
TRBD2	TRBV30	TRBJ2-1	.	CAGGTSGGPYNEQFF	TGTGCCGGAGGGACTAGCGGGGGGCCCTACAATGAGCAGTTCTTC
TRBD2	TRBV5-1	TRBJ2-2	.	CASSSGLAGFAEELFF	TGCGCCAGCAGCTCCGGACTAGCAGGCTTCGCCGAAGAGCTGTTTTTT
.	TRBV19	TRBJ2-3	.	CASSSRATDTQYF	TGTGCCAGTAGTTCCAGAGCGACAGATACGCAGTATTTT
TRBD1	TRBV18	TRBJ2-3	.	CASSPGQGAIDTQYF	TGTGCCAGCTCACCAGGACAGGGGGCAATAGATACGCAGTATTTT
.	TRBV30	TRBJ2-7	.	CAWSPGMNFYEQYF	TGTGCCTGGAGTCCGGGAATGAACTTCTACGAGCAGTACTTC
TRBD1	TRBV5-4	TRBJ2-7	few	CASSPRGTGGGEQYF	TGTGCCAGCAGCCCCCGTGGGACAGGGGGAGGCGAGCAGTACTTC
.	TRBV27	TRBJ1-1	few	CASSLSWGHHTEAFF	TGTGCCAGCAGTTTATCATGGGGGCACCACACTGAAGCTTTCTTT
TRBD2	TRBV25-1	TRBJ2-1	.	CASTPRGLAGGNEQFF	TGTGCCAGCACTCCTAGGGGCCTAGCGGGAGGCAATGAGCAGTTCTTC
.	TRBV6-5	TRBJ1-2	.	CASSMVGANYGYTF	TGTGCCAGCAGTATGGTTGGAGCTAACTATGGCTACACCTTC
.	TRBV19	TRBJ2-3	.	CASSLSGPNQGTDTQYF	TGTGCCAGTAGTCTTAGCGGACCAAACCAGGGCACAGATACGCAGTATTTT
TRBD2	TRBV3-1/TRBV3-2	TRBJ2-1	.	CASSQARRGGLGEQFF	TGTGCCAGCAGCCAAGCTAGGCGGGGGGGACTCGGTGAGCAGTTCTTC
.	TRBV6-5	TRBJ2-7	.	CASSSQGPRSYEQYF	TGTGCCAGCAGTTCCCAGGGGCCTCGTTCCTACGAGCAGTACTTC
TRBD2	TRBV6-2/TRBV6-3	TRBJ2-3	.	CASSPPSGGFLSTDTQYF	TGTGCCAGCAGTCCCCCTAGCGGGGGGTTTCTTAGCACAGATACGCAGTATTTT
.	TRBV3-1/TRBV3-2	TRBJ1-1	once	CASSTLGGAFF	TGTGCCAGCAGCACCCTTGGGGGGGCTTTCTTT
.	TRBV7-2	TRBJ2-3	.	CASSPAAVGPGTDTQYF	TGTGCCAGCAGCCCGGCAGCAGTGGGGCCGGGCACAGATACGCAGTATTTT
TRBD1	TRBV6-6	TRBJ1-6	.	CASSYKDRGDSPLHF	TGTGCCAGCAGTTACAAAGACAGGGGAGACTCACCCCTCCACTTT
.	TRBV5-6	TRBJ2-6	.	CASSPIGRQSSGANVLTF	TGTGCCAGCAGCCCGATTGGCCGACAGAGCTCTGGGGCCAACGTCCTGACTTTC
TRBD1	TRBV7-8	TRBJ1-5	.	CASSLTDRYSNQPQHF	TGTGCCAGCAGCTTAACGGACAGGTATAGCAATCAGCCCCAGCATTTT
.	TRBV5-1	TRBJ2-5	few	CASSTWQGWQETQYF	TGCGCCAGCAGTACTTGGCAGGGTTGGCAAGAGACCCAGTACTTC
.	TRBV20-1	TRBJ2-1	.	CSASAPDNEQFF	TGCAGTGCTAGTGCTCCTGACAATGAGCAGTTCTTC
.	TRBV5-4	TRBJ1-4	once	CASSYGPPNEKLFF	TGTGCCAGCAGCTATGGGCCTCCCAATGAAAAACTGTTTTTT
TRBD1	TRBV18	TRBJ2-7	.	CASSPGQGSYEQYF	TGTGCCAGCTCACCGGGACAGGGGAGCTACGAGCAGTACTTC
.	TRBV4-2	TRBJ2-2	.	CASSRPGNTGELFF	TGTGCCAGCAGCCGCCCCGGGAACACCGGGGAGCTGTTTTTT
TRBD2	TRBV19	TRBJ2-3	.	CASSPGLAEPYTDTQYF	TGTGCCAGTAGTCCGGGACTAGCGGAGCCCTACACAGATACGCAGTATTTT
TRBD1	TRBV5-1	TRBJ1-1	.	CASSTLTGTDTEAFF	TGCGCCAGCAGCACGCTGACAGGGACAGACACTGAAGCTTTCTTT
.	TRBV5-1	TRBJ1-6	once	CASSPQGNNNSPLHF	TGCGCCAGCAGCCCACAGGGTAACAATAATTCACCCCTCCACTTT
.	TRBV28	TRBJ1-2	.	CASSPRPGTPNYGYTF	TGTGCCAGCAGTCCCCGTCCCGGGACACCTAACTATGGCTACACCTTC
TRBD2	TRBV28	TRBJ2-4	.	CASSFVAGGPSGIQYF	TGTGCCAGCAGTTTTGTAGCGGGAGGGCCGTCAGGCATTCAGTACTTC
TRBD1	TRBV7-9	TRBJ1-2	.	CASSIQGANYGYTF	TGTGCCAGCAGCATACAGGGGGCTAACTATGGCTACACCTTC
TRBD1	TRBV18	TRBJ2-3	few	CASSPTGDRRTTDTQYF	TGTGCCAGCTCACCAACAGGGGACAGGAGGACAACAGATACGCAGTATTTT
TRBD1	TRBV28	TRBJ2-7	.	CASVSNRGSSYEQYF	TGTGCCAGCGTGAGTAACAGGGGAAGCTCCTACGAGCAGTACTTC
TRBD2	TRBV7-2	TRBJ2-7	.	CASSLNRLAGGLKQYF	TGTGCCAGCAGCTTAAACAGACTAGCGGGGGGGCTAAAGCAGTACTTC
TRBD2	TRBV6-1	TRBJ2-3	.	CASSERGLIDTQYF	TGTGCCAGCAGTGAAAGGGGACTAATAGATACGCAGTATTTT
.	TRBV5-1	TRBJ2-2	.	CASSLEPSGDTGELFF	TGCGCCAGCAGCTTGGAGCCCAGCGGTGACACCGGGGAGCTGTTTTTT
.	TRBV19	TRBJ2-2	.	CASSDPGRGTGELFF	TGTGCCAGTAGTGACCCCGGGAGAGGAACCGGGGAGCTGTTTTTT
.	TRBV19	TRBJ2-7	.	CASTTGTPGGEQYF	TGTGCCAGTACCACCGGGACACCGGGGGGCGAGCAGTACTTC
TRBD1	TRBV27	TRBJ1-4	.	CASSTDRKEVATNEKLFF	TGTGCCAGCAGTACGGACAGGAAAGAAGTTGCAACTAATGAAAAACTGTTTTTT
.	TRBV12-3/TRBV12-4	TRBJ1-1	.	CASSRTVEAFF	TGTGCCAGCAGTAGGACAGTTGAAGCTTTCTTT
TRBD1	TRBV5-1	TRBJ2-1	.	CASSLGTGLDEQFF	TGCGCCAGCAGCTTAGGGACAGGGCTCGATGAGCAGTTCTTC
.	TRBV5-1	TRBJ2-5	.	CASSLAFESAGRRYQETQYF	TGCGCCAGCAGCTTGGCCTTTGAGTCGGCAGGGCGACGGTACCAAGAGACCCAGTACTTC
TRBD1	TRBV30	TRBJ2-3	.	CAWSGGGQGDTQYF	TGTGCCTGGAGTGGAGGGGGCCAAGGAGATACGCAGTATTTT
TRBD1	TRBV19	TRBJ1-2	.	CASNGQGYYGYTF	TGTGCCAGTAACGGACAGGGGTACTATGGCTACACCTTC
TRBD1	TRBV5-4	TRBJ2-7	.	CASSLARTGAVEQYF	TGTGCCAGCAGCTTGGCTCGGACAGGGGCGGTCGAGCAGTACTTC
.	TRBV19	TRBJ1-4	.	CASSPGGRGNEKLFF	TGTGCCAGTAGTCCTGGGGGCAGGGGAAATGAAAAACTGTTTTTT
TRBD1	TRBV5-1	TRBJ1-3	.	CASSASGGSGNTIYF	TGCGCCAGCAGCGCGTCAGGGGGCTCTGGAAACACCATATATTTT
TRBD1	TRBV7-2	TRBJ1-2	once	CASSPRQGWEDGYTF	TGTGCCAGCAGCCCCCGACAGGGCTGGGAGGATGGCTACACCTTC
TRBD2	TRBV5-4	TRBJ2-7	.	CASSHPGLAGAIEQYF	TGTGCCAGCAGCCACCCTGGGCTAGCGGGGGCCATCGAGCAGTACTTC
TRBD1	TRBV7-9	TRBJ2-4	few	CASSLFHGTASLAKNIQYF	TGTGCCAGCAGCTTATTTCACGGGACAGCCTCTCTAGCCAAAAACATTCAGTACTTC